This TCR beta chain originates from a study of blood T cell repertoires in COVID-19. Study details: T cells, B-cell-depleted T cells, or PBMCs supplied cDNA or gDNA.

This clone was observed once. Those enrolled in Seattle joined during active infection and were followed longitudinally afterward. Trimming left V 10 bases short and J 4 bases short, with 16 bases between. This CDR3 is built from 14 residues. The germline gives CDR1 MNHEY, CDR2 SVGAGI. Clones were read by immunoSEQ multiplex PCR, and TCRdb kept only the in-frame ones, dropping some. The sample comprises 250,000 to 400,000 clones, approximately 88% of which are singletons, and 1.5% to 2% rests with the top ten. Sequenced sample: peripheral blood. The rearrangement joins TRBV6-5 to TRBJ2-2; D possibly corresponds to TRBD1 (6 bases). The sequence was collected from a woman aged 30 to 39 with COVID-19, enrolled during active disease. CDR3 bases: TGTGCCACGGGGAGCGGCAGGGGCACCGGGGAGCTGTTTTTT. It translates to CATGSGRGTGELFF.